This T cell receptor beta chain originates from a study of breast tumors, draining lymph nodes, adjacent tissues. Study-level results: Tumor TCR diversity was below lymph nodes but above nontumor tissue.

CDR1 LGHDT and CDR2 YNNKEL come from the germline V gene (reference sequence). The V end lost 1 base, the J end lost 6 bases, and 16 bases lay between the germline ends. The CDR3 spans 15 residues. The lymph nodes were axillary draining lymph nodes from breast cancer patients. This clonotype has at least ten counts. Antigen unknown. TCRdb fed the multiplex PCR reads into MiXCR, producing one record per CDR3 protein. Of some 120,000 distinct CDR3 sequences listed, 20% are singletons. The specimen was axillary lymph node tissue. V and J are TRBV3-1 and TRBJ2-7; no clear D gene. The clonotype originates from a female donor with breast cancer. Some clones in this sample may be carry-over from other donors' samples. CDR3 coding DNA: TGTGCCAGCAGCCAAGGACACAGTTCGTTTTCCGAGCAGTACTTC. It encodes CASSQGHSSFSEQYF.